Below are 2 T cell receptor beta chains sequenced from a single sample in a study of regulatory T cells in long-lasting Graves disease. According to the study, TCR beta libraries were built with iRepertoire HTBI primers and CDR3-region Arm-PCR. TCRdb re-derived calls from the multiplex PCR reads in MiXCR, one entry per CDR3 protein. The table has around 500,000 distinct CDR3 sequences, more than 10% seen once; the top ten hold roughly 9.3%. As for time point: newly diagnosed GD, antithyroid drugs for less than 3 months. Making the TCR library involved RNA that had been extracted from PBMCs. These same records also appear under a second study, on T cells in Graves' hyperthyroidism and ophthalmopathy.

The sample in question was peripheral blood mononuclear cells (PBMCs), obtained at new diagnosis, from a patient treated with antithyroid drugs. The receptors were gathered from a woman aged 25-40 years with Graves disease.

This clonotype was seen many times. The gene calls are TRBV20-1 and TRBJ1-6; no firm D call. Germline V gene data show CDR1 as DFQATT and CDR2 as SNEGSKA (reference sequence). V lost 0 bases and J 0 bases, leaving 12 bases between the germline ends. The CDR3 contains 17 residues. The CDR3 DNA sequence: TGCAGTGCTAGAGATCGCCAGCTTAGCTCCTATAATTCACCCCTCCACTTT. Its protein is CSARDRQLSSYNSPLHF.

This clonotype was recorded many times. V and J are TRBV27 and TRBJ2-5, with 8 bases identical to TRBD2. The CDR3 has 17 residues. The V gene's germline CDR1 is MNHEY and CDR2 SMNVEV (reference sequence). Germline trimming cut 3 bases from V and 7 bases from J; bases unmatched to any gene: 16. The CDR3 sequence is CASSFGRGPVFKGTQYF. CDR3 coding DNA: TGTGCCAGCAGTTTCGGGAGGGGCCCGGTGTTCAAGGGGACCCAGTACTTC.